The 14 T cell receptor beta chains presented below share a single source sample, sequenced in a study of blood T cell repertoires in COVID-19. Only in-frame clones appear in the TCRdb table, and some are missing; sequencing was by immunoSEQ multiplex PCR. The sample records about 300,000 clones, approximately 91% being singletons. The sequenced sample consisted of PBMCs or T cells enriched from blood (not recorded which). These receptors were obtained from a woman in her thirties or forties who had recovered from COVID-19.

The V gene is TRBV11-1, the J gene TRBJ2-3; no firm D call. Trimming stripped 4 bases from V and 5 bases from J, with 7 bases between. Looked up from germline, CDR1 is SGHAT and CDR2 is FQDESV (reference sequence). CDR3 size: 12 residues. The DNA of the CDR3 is TGTGCCAGCAGCTCCGAGTTAGATACGCAGTATTTT. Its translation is CASSSELDTQYF.

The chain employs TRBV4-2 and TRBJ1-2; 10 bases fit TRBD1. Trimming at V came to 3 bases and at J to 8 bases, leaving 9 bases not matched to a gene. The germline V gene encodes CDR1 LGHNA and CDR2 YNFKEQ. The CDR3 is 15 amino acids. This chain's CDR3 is CASSQPGQGIGGYTF. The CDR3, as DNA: TGTGCCAGCAGCCAGCCGGGACAGGGGATTGGAGGCTACACCTTC.

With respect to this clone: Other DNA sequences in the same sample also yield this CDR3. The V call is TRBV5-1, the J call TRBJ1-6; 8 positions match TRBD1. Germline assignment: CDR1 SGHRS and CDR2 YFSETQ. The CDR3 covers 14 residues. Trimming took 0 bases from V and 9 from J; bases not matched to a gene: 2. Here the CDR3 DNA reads TGCGCCAGCAGCTTGGGACAGGGGAGTTCACCCCTCCACTTT. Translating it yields CASSLGQGSSPLHF. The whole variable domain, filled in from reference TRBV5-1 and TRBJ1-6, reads KAGVTQTPRYLIKTRGQQVTLSCSPISGHRSVSWYQQTPGQGLQFLFEYFSETQRNKGNFPGRFSGRQFSNSRSEMNVSTLELGDSALYLCASSLGQGSSPLHFGNGTRLTVT.

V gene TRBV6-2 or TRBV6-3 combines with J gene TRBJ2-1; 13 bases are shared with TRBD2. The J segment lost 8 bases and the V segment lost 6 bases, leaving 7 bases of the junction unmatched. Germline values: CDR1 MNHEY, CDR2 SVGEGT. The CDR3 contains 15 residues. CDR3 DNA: TGTGCCAGCAGCCCACTAGCGGGGGGGCTCTATGAGCAGTTCTTC. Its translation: CASSPLAGGLYEQFF.

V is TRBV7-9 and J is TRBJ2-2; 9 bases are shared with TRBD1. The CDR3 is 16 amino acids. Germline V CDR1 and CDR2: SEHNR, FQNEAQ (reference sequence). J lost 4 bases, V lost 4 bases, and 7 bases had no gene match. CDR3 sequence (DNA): TGTGCCAGCAGCTCAAGACAGGGGGGAGGCACCGGGGAGCTGTTTTTT. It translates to CASSSRQGGGTGELFF.

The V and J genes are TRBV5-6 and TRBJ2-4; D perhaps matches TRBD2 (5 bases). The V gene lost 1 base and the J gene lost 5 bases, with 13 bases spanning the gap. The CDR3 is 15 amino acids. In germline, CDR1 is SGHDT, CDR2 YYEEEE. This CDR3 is CASSLSPSPQNIQYF. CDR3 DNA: TGTGCCAGCAGCTTGTCCCCTAGCCCCCAAAACATTCAGTACTTC.

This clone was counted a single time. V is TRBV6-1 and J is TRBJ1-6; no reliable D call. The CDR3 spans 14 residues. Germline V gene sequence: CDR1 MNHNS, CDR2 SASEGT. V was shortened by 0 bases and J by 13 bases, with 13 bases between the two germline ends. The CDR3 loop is CASSEATLLSPLHF. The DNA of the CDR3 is TGTGCCAGCAGTGAAGCAACCCTTTTGAGCCCCCTCCACTTT.

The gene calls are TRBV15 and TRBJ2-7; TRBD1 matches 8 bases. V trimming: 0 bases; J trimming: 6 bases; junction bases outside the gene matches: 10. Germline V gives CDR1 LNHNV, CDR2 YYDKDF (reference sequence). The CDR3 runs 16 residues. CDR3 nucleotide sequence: TGTGCCACCAGCAGAGATGGCAGGACAGGGTTTGCCGAGCAGTACTTC. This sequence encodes CATSRDGRTGFAEQYF. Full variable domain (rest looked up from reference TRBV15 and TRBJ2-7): DAMVIQNPRYQVTQFGKPVTLSCSQTLNHNVMYWYQQKSSQAPKLLFHYYDKDFNNEADTPDNFQSRRPNTSFCFLDIRSPGLGDTAMYLCATSRDGRTGFAEQYFGPGTRLTVT.

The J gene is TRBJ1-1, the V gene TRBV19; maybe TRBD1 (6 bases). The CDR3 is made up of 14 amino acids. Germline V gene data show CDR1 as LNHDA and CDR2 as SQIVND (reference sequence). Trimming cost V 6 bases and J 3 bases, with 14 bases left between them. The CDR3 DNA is TGTGCCAGTAGGCCTACAGGGTGGGACACTGAAGCTTTCTTT. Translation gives CASRPTGWDTEAFF.

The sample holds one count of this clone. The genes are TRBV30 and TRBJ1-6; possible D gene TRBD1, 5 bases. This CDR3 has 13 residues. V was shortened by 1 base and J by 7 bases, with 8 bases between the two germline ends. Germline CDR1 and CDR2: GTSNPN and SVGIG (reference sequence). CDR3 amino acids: CAWSAQGNSPLHF. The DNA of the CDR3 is TGTGCCTGGAGTGCCCAGGGAAATTCACCCCTCCACTTT.

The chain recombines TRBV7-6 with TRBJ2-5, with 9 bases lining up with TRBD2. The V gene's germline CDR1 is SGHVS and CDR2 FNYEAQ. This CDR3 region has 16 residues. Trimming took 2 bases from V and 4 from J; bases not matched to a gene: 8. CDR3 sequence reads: CASSLMSGGLGETQYF. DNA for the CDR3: TGTGCCAGCAGCTTAATGAGCGGGGGGCTAGGAGAGACCCAGTACTTC.

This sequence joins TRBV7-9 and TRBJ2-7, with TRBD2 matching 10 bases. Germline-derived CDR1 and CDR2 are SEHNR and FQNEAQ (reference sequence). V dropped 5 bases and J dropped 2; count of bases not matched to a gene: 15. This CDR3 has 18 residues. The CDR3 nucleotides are TGTGCCAGCAGCGGGTGGGTACTTAGCGGGAGGTCCACCTACGAGCAGTACTTC. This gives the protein CASSGWVLSGRSTYEQYF.

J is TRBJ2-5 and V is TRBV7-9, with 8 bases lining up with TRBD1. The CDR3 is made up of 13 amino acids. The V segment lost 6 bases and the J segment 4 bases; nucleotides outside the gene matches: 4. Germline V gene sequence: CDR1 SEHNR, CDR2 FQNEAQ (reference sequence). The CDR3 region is CASSPGQGETQYF. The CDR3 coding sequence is TGTGCCAGCAGTCCAGGACAGGGAGAGACCCAGTACTTC.

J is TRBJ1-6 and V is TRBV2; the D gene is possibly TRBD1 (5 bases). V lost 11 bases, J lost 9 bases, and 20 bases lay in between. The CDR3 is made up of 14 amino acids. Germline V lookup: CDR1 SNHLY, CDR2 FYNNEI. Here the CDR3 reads CAEGRGSISSPLHF. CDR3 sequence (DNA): TGTGCCGAGGGGCGGGGTTCGATTAGTTCACCCCTCCACTTT.